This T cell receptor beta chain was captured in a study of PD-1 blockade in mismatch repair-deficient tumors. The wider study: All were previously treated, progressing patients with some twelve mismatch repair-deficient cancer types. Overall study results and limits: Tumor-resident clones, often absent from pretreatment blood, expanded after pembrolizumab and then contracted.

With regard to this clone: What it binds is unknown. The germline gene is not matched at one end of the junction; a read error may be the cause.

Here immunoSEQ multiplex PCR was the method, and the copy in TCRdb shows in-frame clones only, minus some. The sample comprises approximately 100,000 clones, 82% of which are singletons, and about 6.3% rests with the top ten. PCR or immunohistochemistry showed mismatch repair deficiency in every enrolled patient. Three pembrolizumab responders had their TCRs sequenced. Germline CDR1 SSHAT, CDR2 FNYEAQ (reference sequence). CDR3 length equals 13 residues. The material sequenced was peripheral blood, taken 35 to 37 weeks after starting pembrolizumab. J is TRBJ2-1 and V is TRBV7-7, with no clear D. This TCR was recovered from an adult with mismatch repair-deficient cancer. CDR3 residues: CASSSDRYNEQFF. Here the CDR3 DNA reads TGTGCTAGCAGCTCGGACCGATACAATGAGCAGTTCTTC.